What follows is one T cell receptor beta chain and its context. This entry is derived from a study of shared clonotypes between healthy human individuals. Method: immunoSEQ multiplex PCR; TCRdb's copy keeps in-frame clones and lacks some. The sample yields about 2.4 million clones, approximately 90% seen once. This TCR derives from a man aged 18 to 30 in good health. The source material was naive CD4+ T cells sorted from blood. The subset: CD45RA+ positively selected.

The CDR3 region is CASSYSMNGELFF. CDR3 nucleotide sequence: TGTGCCAGCAGTTACTCGATGAACGGGGAGCTGTTTTTT. V is TRBV6-6 and J is TRBJ2-2; D unclear. Germline-derived CDR1 and CDR2 are MNHNY and SVGAGI (reference sequence). With 0 bases removed from V and 7 bases from J, the gap between germline ends came to 6 bases. The length of the CDR3 is 13 residues.